Below are 29 T cell receptor beta chains sequenced from a single sample in a study of PD-1 blockade in mismatch repair-deficient tumors. TCRdb's copy holds only in-frame clones and misses some; the assay was immunoSEQ multiplex PCR. The table records about 63,000 clones, about 87% of them present only once. Sequenced here: peripheral blood, sampled 52 weeks after starting pembrolizumab. The source of these receptors is an adult with mismatch repair-deficient cancer.

V and J are TRBV4-3 and TRBJ2-7; D is unclear. This CDR3 comprises 15 residues. Germline CDR1 and CDR2: LGHNA and YSLEER. Between the trimmed V and J ends, which lost 0 bases and 4 bases, there was a span of 13 bases. DNA of the CDR3: TGCGCCAGCAGCCAAGATTCGCGGCCCGGGTACGAGCAGTACTTC. This gives the protein CASSQDSRPGYEQYF.

The chain links TRBV11-2 to TRBJ2-1; 9 bases are a match to TRBD2. Germline V gene lookup returns CDR1 SGHAT and CDR2 FQNNGV. This CDR3 contains 15 residues. V lost 1 base, J lost 10 bases, and 8 bases stayed unmatched. The CDR3 DNA follows: TGTGCCAGCAGCTTAGGCGTCGGCGGGAGGGGAGAGCAGTTCTTC. Translated: CASSLGVGGRGEQFF.

The J gene is TRBJ2-2, the V gene TRBV10-3; 10 nucleotides line up with TRBD2. The CDR3 consists of 16 residues. V trimming: 3 bases; J trimming: 1 base; junction bases outside the gene matches: 2. The germline CDR1 and CDR2 sequences are ENHRY and SYGVKD. The CDR3 protein is CAISERLAGNTGELFF. CDR3 nucleotides: TGTGCCATCAGTGAACGACTAGCGGGGAACACCGGGGAGCTGTTTTTT.

This clone has only one observation. J is TRBJ2-7 and V is TRBV6-1; no reliable D call. The CDR3 is 14 residues long. Per the germline V gene, CDR1 is MNHNS and CDR2 is SASEGT. Deletions cut 3 bases from V and 6 bases from J, with 15 bases between. CDR3 DNA: TGTGCCAGCAGTGAGCCTCACCCCAGTCCCGAGCAGTACTTC. As protein: CASSEPHPSPEQYF.

V is TRBV18 and J is TRBJ1-2; TRBD1 matches 7 bases. The CDR3 has 14 residues. Germline lookup yields CDR1 KGHSH and CDR2 LQKENI. V gave up 4 bases and J gave up 4 bases; unmatched junction bases: 6. This CDR3 reads CASSLRDRAYGYTF. CDR3 bases: TGTGCCAGCTCACTTAGAGACAGGGCCTATGGCTACACCTTC.

The chain uses TRBV7-6 and TRBJ2-3, with 10 bases matching TRBD2. Germline-derived CDR1 and CDR2 are SGHVS and FNYEAQ. J was trimmed by 5 bases and V by 3 bases; bases with no gene match: 5. The CDR3 runs to 15 residues. CDR3 sequence (DNA): TGTGCCAGCAGCTTCCGGGTAGCGGGAGGAGATACGCAGTATTTT. This gives the protein CASSFRVAGGDTQYF.

The chain has TRBV6-5 and TRBJ2-7, with 10 bases matching TRBD2. The ends lost 4 bases at V and 4 bases at J; junction bases unmatched: 7. The CDR3 contains 15 residues. Germline values: CDR1 MNHEY, CDR2 SVGAGI. The CDR3 nucleotides are TGTGCCAGCAGTTCATCTAGCGGGAGTTCTTACGAGCAGTACTTC. Translating gives CASSSSSGSSYEQYF.

The chain has TRBV2 and TRBJ2-1, with 14 bases aligning to TRBD2. The CDR3 has 14 residues. In germline, CDR1 is SNHLY, CDR2 FYNNEI. V was clipped by 6 bases and J by 10 bases; unmatched bases: 5. DNA for the CDR3: TGTGCCAGCAGCGGGACTAGCGGGAGCCAGGAGCAGTTCTTC. Translation: CASSGTSGSQEQFF.

This chain links TRBV19 with TRBJ2-7, with TRBD1 as a possible D gene (5 bases). V dropped 1 base and J dropped 4 bases, with 8 bases sitting between them. The CDR3 consists of 13 residues. Germline V lookup: CDR1 LNHDA, CDR2 SQIVND (reference sequence). CDR3 protein: CASSIGGAYEQYF. The CDR3 DNA reads as TGTGCCAGTAGTATAGGGGGCGCATACGAGCAGTACTTC.

This sequence joins TRBV5-1 and TRBJ2-3; tentative D call: TRBD1 (6 bases). Germline CDR1 SGHRS, CDR2 YFSETQ. The CDR3 extends over 16 amino acids. The germline V and J ends were trimmed by 7 bases and 5 bases, with 23 bases remaining between them. CDR3 loop: CASSPLQGPLKDTQYF. The CDR3 DNA reads as TGCGCCAGCTCCCCATTACAGGGCCCTTTGAAAGATACGCAGTATTTT.

The genes are TRBV18 and TRBJ1-2; a possible D gene is TRBD1 (6 bases). This CDR3 comprises 16 residues. Germline V gene data show CDR1 as KGHSH and CDR2 as LQKENI. V dropped 0 bases and J dropped 4 bases, with 15 bases sitting between them. For the CDR3, the DNA is TGTGCCAGCTCACCACCAAGAGCCAGGGGTGGCTATGGCTACACCTTC. Its protein is CASSPPRARGGYGYTF.

The CDR3 reads CASSYSQGANTEAFF. CDR3 DNA: TGTGCCAGCAGTTACTCCCAGGGGGCGAACACTGAAGCTTTCTTT. The chain combines TRBV6-5 with TRBJ1-1, with TRBD1 matching 8 bases. There are 15 residues in the CDR3. The germline CDR1 and CDR2 sequences are MNHEY and SVGAGI. J was trimmed by 1 base and V by 0 bases; bases with no gene match: 1.

V is TRBV28 and J is TRBJ2-7; 8 nucleotides match TRBD1. The V gene's germline CDR1 is MDHEN and CDR2 SYDVKM. This CDR3 spans 12 amino acids. The V and J ends lost 7 bases and 3 bases, in that order; junction bases with no gene match: 2. This CDR3 reads CASTDRGYEQYF. As DNA, the CDR3 is TGTGCCAGCACCGACAGGGGCTACGAGCAGTACTTC.

The chain uses TRBV19 and TRBJ1-1, with D possibly matching TRBD1 (5 bases). Trimming pared 4 bases from V and 6 bases from J, leaving 9 bases between. In germline, CDR1 is LNHDA, CDR2 SQIVND (reference sequence). This CDR3 region has 12 residues. The chain's CDR3 is CASSKRDSEAFF. CDR3 nucleotide sequence: TGTGCCAGTAGTAAACGGGACTCTGAAGCTTTCTTT.

The rearrangement links TRBV11-3 to TRBJ2-7, with TRBD2 matching over 8 bases. Germline V lookup: CDR1 SGHNT, CDR2 YENEEA. Trimming cost V 5 bases and J 0 bases; bases outside gene matches: 6. CDR3 length equals 15 residues. CDR3 residues: CASSPVAGSSYEQYF. CDR3 in DNA: TGTGCCAGCAGCCCAGTAGCGGGAAGCTCCTACGAGCAGTACTTC. Together with reference TRBV11-3 and TRBJ2-7, the CDR3 gives the full variable domain: EAGVVQSPRYKIIEKKQPVAFWCNPISGHNTLYWYLQNLGQGPELLIRYENEEAVDDSQLPKDRFSAERLKGVDSTLKIQPAELGDSAVYLCASSPVAGSSYEQYFGPGTRLTVT.

V and J are TRBV11-2 and TRBJ2-1; 9 positions agree with TRBD1. The CDR3 has 15 residues. The germline gives CDR1 SGHAT, CDR2 FQNNGV. Unmatched junction bases numbered 9, after V lost 6 bases and J lost 6 bases. In DNA form, the CDR3 reads TGTGCCAGCAGATCTGGACAGGGGAGTGTCAATGAGCAGTTCTTC. This encodes CASRSGQGSVNEQFF.

This chain uses TRBV29-1 with TRBJ1-1; D call uncertain. The CDR3 covers 14 residues. The germline CDR1 and CDR2 sequences are SQVTM and ANQGSEA. V shed 3 bases and J shed 0 bases, with 11 bases lying between them. The CDR3 DNA is TGCAGCGTTGATGGTACGGGGATGAACACTGAAGCTTTCTTT. Encoded protein: CSVDGTGMNTEAFF.

This sequence joins TRBV6-5 and TRBJ1-5; D not certain. The CDR3 loop spans 13 amino acids. Per the germline V gene, CDR1 is MNHEY and CDR2 is SVGAGI. Deletions cut 6 bases from V and 5 bases from J, with 11 bases between. The CDR3 DNA is TGTGCCAGCAGCCCTCATGGAGATCAGCCCCAGCATTTT. It translates to CASSPHGDQPQHF.

The chain combines TRBV7-3 with TRBJ1-1; 8 bases are a match to TRBD1. Germline values: CDR1 SGHTA, CDR2 FQGTGA. The ends lost 5 bases at V and 1 base at J; junction bases unmatched: 9. The CDR3 has 16 residues. The CDR3 DNA reads TGTGCCAGCAGCGGAGCGACAGGGGAGGAGAACACTGAAGCTTTCTTT. Encoded protein: CASSGATGEENTEAFF.

The chain recombines TRBV28 with TRBJ1-5; 7 bases line up with TRBD1. With V trimmed by 6 bases and J by 9 bases, 8 bases remained unmatched. Germline V gene sequence: CDR1 MDHEN, CDR2 SYDVKM. The CDR3 covers 13 residues. In nucleotides, the CDR3 is TGTGCCAGCAGCTATGACAGGGAACGGCCCCAGCATTTT. Encoded protein: CASSYDRERPQHF.

The chain couples TRBV19 to TRBJ1-1; 8 bases align to TRBD1. There are 14 residues in the CDR3. J was trimmed by 1 base and V by 6 bases; bases with no gene match: 4. Germline CDR1 and CDR2: LNHDA and SQIVND (reference sequence). In DNA, the CDR3 is TGTGCCAGTAGGGGACAGGTGGGGAACACTGAAGCTTTCTTT. It specifies CASRGQVGNTEAFF.

Only a few counts were recorded for this clone. This chain links TRBV28 with TRBJ2-7; TRBD2 agrees at 9 bases. Per the germline V gene, CDR1 is MDHEN and CDR2 is SYDVKM. Trimming cost V 2 bases and J 4 bases; bases outside gene matches: 6. There are 15 residues in the CDR3. CDR3 sequence: CASSLSGRYSYEQYF. Written as DNA, the CDR3 is TGTGCCAGCAGTTTAAGCGGGAGGTACTCATACGAGCAGTACTTC.

The chain carries TRBV19 and TRBJ1-2, with a tentative D call TRBD1 (5 bases). The germline V and J ends were trimmed by 3 bases and 3 bases, with 14 bases remaining between them. Germline V gives CDR1 LNHDA, CDR2 SQIVND (reference sequence). The CDR3 sequence is 15 residues long. The CDR3 DNA sequence: TGTGCCAGTAGTATCCACCCAGACAGATACTATGGCTACACCTTC. The encoded protein is CASSIHPDRYYGYTF.

The chain employs TRBV5-6 and TRBJ1-2; 9 bases are shared with TRBD1. The V segment lost 5 bases and the J segment 0 bases; nucleotides outside the gene matches: 5. The germline CDR1 and CDR2 sequences are SGHDT and YYEEEE. This CDR3 is built from 15 residues. The CDR3 is CASSPRQGANYGYTF. CDR3 DNA: TGTGCCAGCAGTCCCCGACAGGGGGCTAACTATGGCTACACCTTC.

The rearrangement joins TRBV4-1 to TRBJ1-4, with D unresolved. The CDR3 spans 15 residues. The germline CDR1 and CDR2 sequences are MGHRA and YSYEKL. Trimming shortened V by 5 bases and J by 4 bases, and 14 bases separated the two germline ends. As DNA, the CDR3 is TGCGCCAGCAGCGCCCGCGTGGCGGGTAATGAAAAACTGTTTTTT. Translating it yields CASSARVAGNEKLFF.

The rearrangement joins TRBV11-2 to TRBJ2-1; unclear D gene. V was shortened by 0 bases and J by 10 bases, with 10 bases between the two germline ends. This CDR3 is 13 amino acids long. The germline V gene encodes CDR1 SGHAT and CDR2 FQNNGV. In DNA, the CDR3 is TGTGCCAGCAGCTTAGATCCGGGCCAGGAGCAGTTCTTC. It specifies CASSLDPGQEQFF. The complete variable domain, with remaining parts taken from reference TRBV11-2 and TRBJ2-1, reads EAGVAQSPRYKIIEKRQSVAFWCNPISGHATLYWYQQILGQGPKLLIQFQNNGVVDDSQLPKDRFSAERLKGVDSTLKIQPAKLEDSAVYLCASSLDPGQEQFFGPGTRLTVL.

The J gene is TRBJ2-3, the V gene TRBV6-6; possible D gene TRBD1, 5 bases. Trimming took 6 bases from V and 0 from J, leaving 16 bases between them. Germline lookup yields CDR1 MNHNY and CDR2 SVGAGI (reference sequence). The CDR3 totals 16 residues. The chain's CDR3 is CASRLHTGLSTDTQYF. The CDR3 DNA is TGTGCCAGCAGGCTTCATACAGGTCTGAGCACAGATACGCAGTATTTT.

The chain combines TRBV30 with TRBJ2-4; no firm D call. Trimming shortened V by 2 bases and J by 0 bases, and 14 bases separated the two germline ends. CDR1 is GTSNPN, CDR2 SVGIG, per germline (reference sequence). The CDR3 is made up of 16 amino acids. DNA of the CDR3: TGTGCCTGGAGTCTATTCTCCCGTTCAGCCAAAAACATTCAGTACTTC. Translation gives CAWSLFSRSAKNIQYF.

The chain carries TRBV9 and TRBJ2-3, with 9 bases identical to TRBD1. Germline V lookup: CDR1 SGDLS, CDR2 YYNGEE. The CDR3 covers 15 residues. V dropped 4 bases and J dropped 0; count of bases not matched to a gene: 3. CDR3 nucleotide sequence: TGTGCCAGCAGCATAGGACAGGGGAGCACAGATACGCAGTATTTT. It specifies CASSIGQGSTDTQYF.